These T cell receptor beta chains were read from a single sample in a study of cytomegalovirus exposure and HLA in healthy donors. The assay was immunoSEQ multiplex PCR, and TCRdb's table has in-frame clones only and misses some. With more than 30,000 clones in the sample, the ten largest clones hold approximately 9%. The specimen sequenced was PBMCs. The receptors come from a man aged 35-49 years in good health and CMV-seropositive. Both conserved end residues are part of each CDR3. D genes are given only for firm matches.

V gene	J gene	D gene	CDR3 protein	CDR3 DNA
TRBV5-1	TRBJ2-3	-	CASSTLAGTDTQYF	TGCGCCAGCAGCACTTTAGCGGGCACAGATACGCAGTATTTT
TRBV30	TRBJ2-7	-	CAWEGLVGSEQYF	TGTGCCTGGGAGGGCCTTGTGGGGAGCGAGCAGTACTTC
TRBV5-8	TRBJ2-1	-	CASSLALAPSSYNEQFF	TGTGCCAGCAGCTTGGCCTTAGCACCGAGCTCCTACAATGAGCAGTTCTTC
TRBV19	TRBJ2-5	-	CACSYTQQGFQETQYF	TGTGCCTGTAGTTACACACAACAGGGCTTCCAAGAGACCCAGTACTTC
TRBV9	TRBJ2-1	-	CASSVDLVRERNEQFF	TGTGCCAGCAGCGTAGACCTCGTACGGGAGCGGAATGAGCAGTTCTTC
TRBV7-9	TRBJ2-1	-	CASSLGLGGEKFF	TGTGCCAGCAGCTTAGGGTTGGGGGGTGAGAAGTTCTTC
TRBV27	TRBJ2-2	-	CASLPLGATGELFF	TGTGCCAGCCTGCCCCTGGGGGCCACCGGGGAGCTGTTTTTT
TRBV4-1	TRBJ1-5	-	CASSHKEGLEPQHF	TGCGCCAGCAGCCATAAGGAGGGACTTGAGCCCCAGCATTTT
TRBV5-1	TRBJ2-7	-	CASSLGQLTYEQYF	TGCGCCAGCAGCTTGGGACAGCTCACCTACGAGCAGTACTTC
TRBV7-6	TRBJ1-1	TRBD1	CASSLGQGASEAFF	TGTGCCAGCAGCTTAGGTCAGGGGGCCTCCGAGGCTTTCTTT
TRBV30	TRBJ1-2	TRBD1	CAWGQGQGGYTF	TGTGCCTGGGGACAGGGGCAAGGTGGCTACACCTTC
TRBV5-4	TRBJ1-2	TRBD1	CASSSSDRASFYGYTF	TGTGCCAGCAGCTCTTCGGACAGGGCTTCATTCTATGGCTACACCTTC
TRBV19	TRBJ2-2	TRBD2	CAGSSGGNTGELFF	TGTGCCGGGAGTAGCGGGGGAAACACCGGGGAGCTGTTTTTT
TRBV7-2	TRBJ1-2	TRBD1	CASSFQQGGYGYTF	TGTGCCAGCAGCTTCCAACAGGGGGGGTATGGCTACACCTTC
TRBV7-3	TRBJ1-1	-	CASSPTVNTEAFF	TGTGCCAGCAGCCCCACAGTTAACACTGAAGCTTTCTTT
TRBV19	TRBJ1-5	TRBD1	CASSMNRGEPQHF	TGTGCCAGTAGTATGAACAGGGGGGAGCCCCAGCATTTT
TRBV6-4	TRBJ2-1	TRBD2	CASSPTSGSSYNEQFF	TGTGCCAGCAGTCCCACTAGCGGGAGCTCCTACAATGAGCAGTTCTTC
TRBV7-9	TRBJ2-1	TRBD2	CASSLEGGRASEQFF	TGTGCCAGCAGCTTAGAGGGCGGGAGGGCCTCTGAGCAGTTCTTC
TRBV4-3	TRBJ1-2	-	CASSQGVLAGASYTF	TGCGCCAGCAGCCAAGGGGTCCTGGCAGGGGCGAGCTACACCTTC
TRBV10-2	TRBJ2-3	TRBD2	CASGTSGRSDTQYF	TGCGCCAGCGGGACTAGCGGGAGATCTGATACGCAGTATTTT
TRBV5-6	TRBJ1-1	-	CASRSIQALNTEAFF	TGTGCCAGCAGATCTATACAGGCGCTGAACACTGAAGCTTTCTTT
TRBV19	TRBJ1-3	-	CASSIGGTGNTIYF	TGTGCCAGTAGTATAGGCGGGACTGGAAACACCATATATTTT
TRBV25-1	TRBJ1-6	TRBD1	CASSEGQGLNSPLHF	TGTGCCAGCAGTGAAGGACAGGGGCTGAATTCACCCCTCCACTTT
TRBV5-1	TRBJ1-5	-	CASSPTGQPQHF	TGCGCCAGCAGTCCAACGGGGCAGCCCCAGCATTTT
TRBV9	TRBJ1-1	-	CASSVWGGMNTEAFF	TGTGCCAGCAGCGTGTGGGGGGGGATGAACACTGAAGCTTTCTTT
TRBV5-1	TRBJ2-1	TRBD2	CASSRGGASDEQFF	TGCGCCAGCAGCCGGGGGGGGGCGTCGGATGAGCAGTTCTTC
TRBV30	TRBJ2-2	-	CAWSVRGFRTGELFF	TGTGCCTGGAGTGTACGCGGCTTTAGAACCGGGGAGCTGTTTTTT
TRBV10-3	TRBJ2-1	TRBD2	CAIRAKREGPNEQFF	TGTGCCATCAGGGCCAAGCGGGAGGGCCCCAATGAGCAGTTCTTC
TRBV18	TRBJ1-2	TRBD1	CASSPSTGTGDGYTF	TGTGCCAGCTCACCTTCCACCGGGACAGGGGATGGCTACACCTTC
TRBV19	TRBJ2-7	TRBD2	CASSIDSGRVDEQYF	TGTGCCAGTAGTATAGATAGCGGGAGAGTCGACGAGCAGTACTTC
TRBV6-1	TRBJ1-1	TRBD1	CASNPGQGFEAFF	TGTGCCAGCAATCCGGGACAGGGATTTGAAGCTTTCTTT
TRBV4-1	TRBJ2-5	-	CASSLSRYQETQYF	TGCGCCAGCAGCCTTTCACGGTACCAAGAGACCCAGTACTTC
TRBV19	TRBJ2-1	-	CASRASSLDNEQFF	TGTGCCAGTAGGGCCTCCTCCCTAGACAATGAGCAGTTCTTC
TRBV6-6	TRBJ2-7	-	CASSTNRATGEQYF	TGTGCCAGCAGCACAAACAGGGCGACGGGGGAGCAGTACTTC
TRBV27	TRBJ2-1	-	CASSPSDNEQFF	TGTGCCAGCAGTCCCAGTGACAATGAGCAGTTCTTC
TRBV4-3	TRBJ1-1	TRBD1	CASSPGTENTEAFF	TGCGCCAGCAGCCCTGGGACAGAGAACACTGAAGCTTTCTTT
TRBV27	TRBJ2-1	TRBD1	CASRGTGGNEQFF	TGTGCCAGCAGAGGGACAGGGGGCAATGAGCAGTTCTTC
TRBV6-6	TRBJ2-2	TRBD2	CASSYVVAGGTGELFF	TGTGCCAGCAGTTACGTGGTAGCGGGAGGAACCGGGGAGCTGTTTTTT
TRBV5-6	TRBJ2-5	-	CASSGETQYF	TGTGCCAGCTCGGGGGAGACCCAGTACTTC
TRBV5-1	TRBJ2-3	-	CASSLGQITDTQYF	TGCGCCAGCAGCTTGGGACAGATCACAGATACGCAGTATTTT
TRBV6-1	TRBJ2-3	TRBD2	CASSGLGLAMADTQYF	TGTGCCAGCAGTGGTTTAGGACTAGCGATGGCAGATACGCAGTATTTT
TRBV7-3	TRBJ2-7	TRBD2	CASSLGGDLREQYF	TGTGCCAGCAGCCTCGGGGGGGACCTTCGGGAGCAGTACTTC